These T cell receptor beta chains were read from a single sample in a study of OX40 agonist ivuxolimab in advanced cancers. TCRdb's copy holds only in-frame clones and misses some; the assay was immunoSEQ multiplex PCR. The sample contains around 95,000 clones, 89% of which appear only once. The source was CD4+ or CD8+ T cells sorted from blood, collected in a trial of the OX40 agonist ivuxolimab. The origin of the receptors is an adult with an advanced solid tumor such as melanoma, head and neck, liver or kidney cancer. CDR3s include the opening cysteine and the closing phenylalanine or tryptophan. A D gene is named only where the DNA matches it firmly. A clone size is listed for some rows: how often the clone was seen (once, few, many), or a class if it is expanded.

D	V	J	size	CDR3	DNA
TRBD2	TRBV5-1	TRBJ2-3	NA	CASSSTSGSAPHTQYF	TGCGCCAGCAGCAGTACTAGCGGGAGCGCCCCCCATACGCAGTATTTT
NA	TRBV7-8	TRBJ2-5	NA	CASSLEGGETQYF	TGTGCCAGCAGCTTAGAGGGGGGAGAGACCCAGTACTTC
NA	TRBV6-4	TRBJ2-3	NA	CASSRDLGSIDTQYF	TGTGCCAGCAGCCGGGACTTGGGGTCTATAGATACGCAGTATTTT
TRBD1	TRBV9	TRBJ1-4	NA	CASSVAAGGGNEKLFF	TGTGCCAGCAGCGTAGCTGCAGGGGGCGGGAATGAAAAACTGTTTTTT
NA	TRBV5-1	TRBJ2-3	NA	CASSAGDGGTDTQYF	TGCGCCAGCAGCGCAGGGGATGGGGGCACAGATACGCAGTATTTT
NA	TRBV11-1	TRBJ2-2	NA	CASSLDRTGELFF	TGTGCCAGCAGCTTGGATCGCACCGGGGAGCTGTTTTTT
NA	TRBV5-1	TRBJ2-1	NA	CASRWGPRIDEQFF	TGCGCCAGCAGATGGGGCCCAAGGATCGATGAGCAGTTCTTC
NA	TRBV29-1	TRBJ2-3	NA	CSGGADTQYF	TGCAGCGGGGGGGCAGATACGCAGTATTTT
TRBD2	TRBV6-6	TRBJ2-2	NA	CASSGLAVGTGELFF	TGTGCCAGCAGTGGACTAGCCGTGGGCACCGGGGAGCTGTTTTTT
NA	TRBV5-1	TRBJ2-7	NA	CASSLVVRTHEQYF	TGCGCCAGCAGCTTGGTTGTCAGGACCCACGAGCAGTACTTC
TRBD2	TRBV5-1	TRBJ2-7	NA	CASSLEASGSYEQYF	TGCGCCAGCAGCTTGGAGGCTAGCGGCTCCTACGAGCAGTACTTC
NA	TRBV29-1	TRBJ2-3	NA	CSVARGPADTQYF	TGCAGCGTTGCGCGCGGGCCAGCAGATACGCAGTATTTT
NA	TRBV5-4	TRBJ2-2	NA	CASSLAGRTGELFF	TGTGCCAGCAGCTTGGCGGGTAGGACCGGGGAGCTGTTTTTT
TRBD1	TRBV27	TRBJ2-5	NA	CASSTTGIRETQYF	TGTGCCAGCAGCACGACAGGGATCCGAGAGACCCAGTACTTC
TRBD1	TRBV18	TRBJ1-3	NA	CASSPPTGFSGNTIYF	TGTGCCAGCTCACCACCGACAGGGTTCTCTGGAAACACCATATATTTT
NA	TRBV7-6	TRBJ2-2	NA	CASKANRANTGELFF	TGTGCCAGCAAGGCGAACAGGGCGAACACCGGGGAGCTGTTTTTT
TRBD2	TRBV11-2	TRBJ2-7	once	CASSWTSMAYEQYF	TGTGCCAGCAGCTGGACTAGCATGGCTTACGAGCAGTACTTC
TRBD2	TRBV10-2	TRBJ2-3	NA	CASSHTSGTTDTQYF	TGCGCCAGCAGCCACACTAGCGGGACGACAGATACGCAGTATTTT
NA	TRBV28	TRBJ1-2	NA	CASRRIGANYGYTF	TGTGCCAGCAGACGTATCGGGGCAAACTATGGCTACACCTTC
NA	TRBV30	TRBJ2-7	NA	CAWGTGGYEQYF	TGTGCCTGGGGGACTGGGGGCTACGAGCAGTACTTC
TRBD1	TRBV6-5	TRBJ2-2	NA	CASSYLTGAGELFF	TGTGCCAGCAGTTACCTGACAGGGGCCGGGGAGCTGTTTTTT
NA	TRBV7-8	TRBJ2-7	NA	CASSTSGLWTSNYEQYF	TGTGCCAGCAGCACCTCGGGGCTCTGGACATCAAACTACGAGCAGTACTTC
NA	TRBV19	TRBJ2-4	NA	CASRYKNIQYF	TGTGCCAGTAGGTACAAAAACATTCAGTACTTC
NA	TRBV6-1	TRBJ1-5	NA	CASCDPAMSQPQHF	TGTGCCAGCTGCGACCCGGCGATGAGTCAGCCCCAGCATTTT
NA	TRBV9	TRBJ2-5	NA	CASSLNGDRQETQYF	TGTGCCAGCAGCTTGAACGGTGACAGGCAAGAGACCCAGTACTTC
NA	TRBV19	TRBJ2-3	NA	CASKEYFSTDTQYF	TGTGCCAGTAAGGAGTACTTTAGCACAGATACGCAGTATTTT
NA	TRBV18	TRBJ2-7	NA	CASSSTGREQYF	TGTGCCAGCTCATCGACAGGGAGGGAGCAGTACTTC
NA	TRBV2	TRBJ1-1	NA	CASSERRGPEAFF	TGTGCCAGCAGTGAAAGGCGTGGGCCTGAAGCTTTCTTT
TRBD2	TRBV27	TRBJ2-1	NA	CASSLRTSGGYNEQFF	TGTGCCAGCAGTCTCAGGACTAGCGGGGGGTACAATGAGCAGTTCTTC
NA	TRBV5-1	TRBJ2-1	NA	CASSLVGGHEQFF	TGCGCCAGCAGCTTGGTTGGCGGACATGAGCAGTTCTTC
NA	TRBV10-3	TRBJ1-5	NA	CAISEWGDNQPQHF	TGTGCCATCAGTGAGTGGGGGGACAATCAGCCCCAGCATTTT
TRBD1	TRBV29-1	TRBJ1-1	NA	CSAGTGDTEAFF	TGCAGCGCTGGGACAGGGGACACTGAAGCTTTCTTT
NA	TRBV5-1	TRBJ2-7	NA	CASSIDWRRTYEQYF	TGCGCCAGCAGCATAGACTGGCGGAGAACCTACGAGCAGTACTTC
NA	TRBV27	TRBJ1-6	few	CASSFQGSSYNSPLHF	TGTGCCAGCAGTTTTCAGGGTAGCTCCTATAATTCACCCCTCCACTTT
TRBD1	TRBV10-3	TRBJ1-5	NA	CAISDPTGGQPQHF	TGTGCCATCAGTGACCCGACAGGGGGCCAGCCCCAGCATTTT
NA	TRBV27	TRBJ2-1	once	CASSEQGSYEQFF	TGTGCCAGCAGTGAGCAGGGGAGCTATGAGCAGTTCTTC
NA	TRBV27	TRBJ1-1	NA	CASSLSGGDYTEAFF	TGTGCCAGCAGTTTATCCGGGGGCGATTACACTGAAGCTTTCTTT